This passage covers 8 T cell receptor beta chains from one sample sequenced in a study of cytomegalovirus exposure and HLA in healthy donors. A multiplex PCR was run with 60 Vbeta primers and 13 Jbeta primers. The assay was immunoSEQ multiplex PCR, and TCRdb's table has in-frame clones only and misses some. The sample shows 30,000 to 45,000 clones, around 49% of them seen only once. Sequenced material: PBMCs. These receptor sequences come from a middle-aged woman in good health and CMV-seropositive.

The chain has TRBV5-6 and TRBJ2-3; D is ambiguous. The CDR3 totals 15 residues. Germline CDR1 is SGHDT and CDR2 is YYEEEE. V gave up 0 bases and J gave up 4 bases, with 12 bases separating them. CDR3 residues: CASSLDQRLPDTQYF. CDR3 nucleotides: TGTGCCAGCAGCTTGGATCAAAGACTGCCAGATACGCAGTATTTT.

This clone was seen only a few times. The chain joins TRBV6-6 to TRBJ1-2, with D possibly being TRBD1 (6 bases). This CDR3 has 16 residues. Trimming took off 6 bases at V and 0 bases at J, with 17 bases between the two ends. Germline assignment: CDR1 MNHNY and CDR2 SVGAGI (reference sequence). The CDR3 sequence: CASRMTTGIANYGYTF. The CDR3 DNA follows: TGTGCCAGCAGGATGACGACAGGTATAGCTAACTATGGCTACACCTTC.

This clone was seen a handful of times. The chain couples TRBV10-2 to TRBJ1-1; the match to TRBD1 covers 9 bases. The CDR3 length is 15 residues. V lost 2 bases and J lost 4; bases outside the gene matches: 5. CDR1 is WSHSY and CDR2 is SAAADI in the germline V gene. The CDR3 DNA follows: TGCGCCAGCAGTGAGGGGACAGGGCTAGGCACTGAAGCTTTCTTT. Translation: CASSEGTGLGTEAFF.

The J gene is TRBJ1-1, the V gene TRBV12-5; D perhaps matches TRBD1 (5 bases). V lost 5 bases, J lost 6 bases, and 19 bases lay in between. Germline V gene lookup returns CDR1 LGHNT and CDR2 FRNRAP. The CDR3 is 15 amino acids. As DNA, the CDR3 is TGTGCTAGTGGTCCTGGTGGGGGGTCGGGAGCTGAAGCTTTCTTT. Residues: CASGPGGGSGAEAFF.

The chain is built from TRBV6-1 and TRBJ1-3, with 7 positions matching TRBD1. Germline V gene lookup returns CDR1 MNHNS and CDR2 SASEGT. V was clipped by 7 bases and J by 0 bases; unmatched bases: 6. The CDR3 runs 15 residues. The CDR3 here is CASIAGTASGNTIYF. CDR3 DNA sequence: TGTGCCAGCATCGCCGGGACAGCCTCTGGAAACACCATATATTTT.

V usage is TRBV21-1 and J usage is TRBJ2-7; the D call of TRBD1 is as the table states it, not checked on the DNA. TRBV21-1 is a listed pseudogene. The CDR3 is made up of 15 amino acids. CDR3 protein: CASSDRDRGNYEQYF. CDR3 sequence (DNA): TGTGCCAGCAGCGACCGGGACAGGGGGAACTACGAGCAGTACTTC.

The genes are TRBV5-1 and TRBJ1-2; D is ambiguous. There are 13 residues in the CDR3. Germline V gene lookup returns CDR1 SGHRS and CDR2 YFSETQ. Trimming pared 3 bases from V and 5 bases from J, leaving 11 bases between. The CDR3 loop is CASSSLTEYGYTF. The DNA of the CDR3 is TGCGCCAGCAGCTCTCTAACAGAGTATGGCTACACCTTC.

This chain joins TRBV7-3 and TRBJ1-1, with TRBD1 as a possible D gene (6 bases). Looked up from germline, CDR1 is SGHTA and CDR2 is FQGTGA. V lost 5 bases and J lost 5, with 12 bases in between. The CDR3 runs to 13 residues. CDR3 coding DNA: TGTGCCAGCAGCCTTATCAGGGGAACTGAAGCTTTCTTT. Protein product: CASSLIRGTEAFF.